The source of this T cell receptor beta chain is a study of human T cells and chemical hapten exposure. As concerns this clonotype: Its antigen is as yet unknown.

General observations from the study: Patch test score showed a positive correlation with PT1 expanded TCR counts. Alopecia was present in the donors, so their immune response may differ from healthy people's.

V was pared by 4 bases and J by 5 bases, with 15 bases between. Per germline, CDR1 SGHAT and CDR2 FQNNGV. The CDR3 contains 15 residues. Each cDNA molecule in the library carried unique molecular identifiers. TCRdb passed the reads through MiXCR, listing each CDR3 protein once. The repertoire holds fewer than 200 distinct CDR3 sequences, with roughly 63% as singletons. Treatment meaning: therapeutic diphenylcyclopropenone sensitization with weekly scalp DPC. The receptor's source is an adult with alopecia areata. Some clones in this sample may be carry-over from other donors' samples. This table probably holds off-target reads from a library built for another chain. The rearrangement uses TRBV11-2 and TRBJ2-1; D perhaps matches TRBD2 (6 bases). The sequencing here drew on whole blood, taken before DPC sensitization or 2, 6, or about 24 weeks after (not recorded which). This CDR3 reads CASSSPRGLHNEQFF. The CDR3 DNA reads TGTGCCAGCAGCTCCCCCCGGGGACTTCACAATGAGCAGTTCTTC.